A selection of T cell receptor beta chains follows, all from one sample in a study of low-dose radiotherapy and immunotherapy resistance in tumors. MiXCR, run by TCRdb on the reads, gives a single entry per CDR3 protein. The sample includes tens of thousands of distinct CDR3 sequences, 9.4% of them seen just once. The source was PBMCs, collected before treatment. Source of these receptors: a male donor with prostate cancer. Both conserved end residues are part of each CDR3. D genes are given only for firm matches. Expanded clones are given a class, and other clones once, few, many or no size at all.

J	size	length	D	V	DNA	CDR3
TRBJ2-1	many	15	TRBD2	TRBV5-1	TGCGCCAGCAGCTCCCAAGCGGGAGAGGGTAATGAGCAGTTCTTC	CASSSQAGEGNEQFF
TRBJ2-7	many	15	TRBD2	TRBV6-2/TRBV6-3	TGTGCCAGCAGGACTGGCGGGAGTCCCTCCTTCGAGCAGTACTTC	CASRTGGSPSFEQYF
TRBJ2-2	-	14	-	TRBV27	TGTGCCAGCAGTTTGTTAGTCGGGGCCGGGGAGCTGTTTTTT	CASSLLVGAGELFF
TRBJ1-5	-	15	-	TRBV27	TGTGCCAGCAGCCGTCCAGGGGTGACGGGACAGCCCCAGCATTTT	CASSRPGVTGQPQHF
TRBJ2-7	many	18	TRBD2	TRBV10-1	TGCGCCAGCGGAAATTGGACCGCTGTAGCGGGAGGTGCCTACGAGCAGTACTTC	CASGNWTAVAGGAYEQYF
TRBJ2-7	many	16	TRBD1	TRBV27	TGTGCCAGCAGCCCCACCGGGACAGGGGTCCTAAACGAGCAGTACTTC	CASSPTGTGVLNEQYF
TRBJ2-1	many	14	TRBD2	TRBV10-3	TGTGCCATCAGTCAGGGACTAGCGGGAAATGAGCAGTTCTTC	CAISQGLAGNEQFF
TRBJ2-1	many	14	-	TRBV28	TGTGCCAGCCTCGACACTACGTCAGGCTATGAGCAGTTCTTC	CASLDTTSGYEQFF
TRBJ2-7	many	15	TRBD1	TRBV2	TGTGCCAGCAGGGGAGGACAGGGTCTACCCTACGAGCAGTACTTC	CASRGGQGLPYEQYF
TRBJ1-2	many	15	TRBD1	TRBV9	TGTGCCAGCAGCGTAGTAGGACAGGGGACCTATGGCTACACCTTC	CASSVVGQGTYGYTF
TRBJ2-5	many	13	-	TRBV15	TGTGCCACCAGCGCGGGACGTCAAGAGACCCAGTACTTC	CATSAGRQETQYF
TRBJ2-3	many	17	TRBD2	TRBV10-3	TGTGCCATCAGTGAGTACGGACTAGCAATCACGACAGATACGCAGTATTTT	CAISEYGLAITTDTQYF
TRBJ2-5	many	15	TRBD2	TRBV5-1	TGCGCCAGCAGCCAATTGGGGGGGGTCCAGGAGACCCAGTACTTC	CASSQLGGVQETQYF
TRBJ1-3	-	14	-	TRBV10-3	TGTGCCATCAGTGAGCCTTCCGCTGGAAACACCATATATTTT	CAISEPSAGNTIYF
TRBJ2-1	many	15	TRBD2	TRBV29-1	TGCAGCGTTGAAGGACCTAGCGGGACTTACAATGAGCAGTTCTTC	CSVEGPSGTYNEQFF
TRBJ2-6	many	16	-	TRBV20-1	TGCAGTGCTAGAGATGCCGGACGCTCTGGGGCCAACGTCCTGACTTTC	CSARDAGRSGANVLTF
TRBJ2-3	many	16	TRBD2	TRBV5-8	TGTGCCAGCAGCCGACTAGCGGGAGACAGCACAGATACGCAGTATTTT	CASSRLAGDSTDTQYF
TRBJ2-6	many	16	TRBD2	TRBV5-1	TGCGCCAGCAAGCTAGCGGGTGGCTCTGGGGCCAACGTCCTGACTTTC	CASKLAGGSGANVLTF
TRBJ2-3	many	12	-	TRBV5-6	TGTGCCAGCAGCTTGGTGACAGATACGCAGTATTTT	CASSLVTDTQYF
TRBJ2-5	many	13	TRBD2	TRBV28	TGTGCCAGCGAGAGCGGGAGTCGAGAGACCCAGTACTTC	CASESGSRETQYF
TRBJ2-2	many	17	-	TRBV18	TGTGCCAGCTCACCAACCCCCCCGGGGGTGAACACCGGGGAGCTGTTTTTT	CASSPTPPGVNTGELFF
TRBJ1-1	many	15	-	TRBV4-3	TGCGCCAGCAGCCAAGTAGGGCGGGGAGGGACTGAAGCTTTCTTT	CASSQVGRGGTEAFF
TRBJ1-2	many	14	TRBD1	TRBV6-6	TGTGCCAACAGTACGGGACAGGGAATAGGTGGCTACACCTTC	CANSTGQGIGGYTF
TRBJ2-5	many	17	TRBD2	TRBV7-3	TGTGCCAGCAGCTTTTGCCGGGATAGCGGGACCCCAGAGACCCAGTACTTC	CASSFCRDSGTPETQYF
TRBJ2-7	many	15	-	TRBV28	TGTGCCAGCAGTTTTATAGGGGGGAGCTCCTACGAGCAGTACTTC	CASSFIGGSSYEQYF
TRBJ2-1	few	16	-	TRBV18	TGTGCCAGCTCACCGACGCGGTTCGACTCCTACAATGAGCAGTTCTTC	CASSPTRFDSYNEQFF
TRBJ1-5	many	14	-	TRBV20-1	TGCAGTGCGGACACAGGGAGTCGCGGTCAGCCCCAGCATTTT	CSADTGSRGQPQHF
TRBJ2-3	many	13	-	TRBV28	TGTGCCAGCAGCCAATGGGGTGGAGATACGCAGTATTTT	CASSQWGGDTQYF
TRBJ2-7	-	13	-	TRBV19	TGTGCCAGTAGTATAGAGACAGGATACGAGCAGTACTTC	CASSIETGYEQYF
TRBJ2-7	many	15	TRBD2	TRBV5-4	TGTGCCAGCAGCAAGGAGACTAGCGGAGGGTACGAGCAGTACTTC	CASSKETSGGYEQYF
TRBJ1-1	many	13	-	TRBV29-1	TGCAGCGTTCGTGGACAGACGAACACTGAAGCTTTCTTT	CSVRGQTNTEAFF
TRBJ2-7	many	12	TRBD2	TRBV6-5	TGTGCCAGCAGTTTTGCGGGAGCCGAGCAGTACTTC	CASSFAGAEQYF
TRBJ2-7	many	17	-	TRBV6-2/TRBV6-3	TGTGCCAGCAGTTACTCGATTACAGGGATGAGCTCCTACGAGCAGTACTTC	CASSYSITGMSSYEQYF
TRBJ2-7	many	14	TRBD2	TRBV28	TGTGCCAGCAGTCTCGCCGGGGGGTCGGAAGCGCAGTACTTC	CASSLAGGSEAQYF
TRBJ1-3	many	13	TRBD1	TRBV30	TGTGCCCGGACAGGAATCTCTGGAAACACCATATATTTT	CARTGISGNTIYF
TRBJ1-4	many	11	-	TRBV20-1	TGCAGTGCTCTTCTAATAGAAAAACTGTTTTTT	CSALLIEKLFF
TRBJ1-3	many	16	-	TRBV7-2	TGTGCCAGCAGCTTAGCCACAGGGTACGGTGGAAACACCATATATTTT	CASSLATGYGGNTIYF
TRBJ1-6	many	15	-	TRBV4-3	TGCGCCAGCAGCCAAGATCCAGGGGTGAATTCACCCCTCCACTTT	CASSQDPGVNSPLHF
TRBJ2-4	many	15	TRBD2	TRBV5-1	TGCGCCAGCAGCCCAAGGACTAGCGGGAGTTCGGTTTTGTACTTC	CASSPRTSGSSVLYF